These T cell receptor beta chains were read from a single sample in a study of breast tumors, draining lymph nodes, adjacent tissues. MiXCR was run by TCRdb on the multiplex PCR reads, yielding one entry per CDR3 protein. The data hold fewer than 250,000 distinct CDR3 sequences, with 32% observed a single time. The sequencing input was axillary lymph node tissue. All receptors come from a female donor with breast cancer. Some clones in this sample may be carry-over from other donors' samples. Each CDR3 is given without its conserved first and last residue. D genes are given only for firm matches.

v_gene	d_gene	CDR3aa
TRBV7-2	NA	ASSWRDSEQF
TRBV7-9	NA	ASSFLTDWRVVKTQY
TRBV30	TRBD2	AWVAGVYEQY
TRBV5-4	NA	ASSSTGDTQY
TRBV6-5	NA	ASGRRDSAKLF
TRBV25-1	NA	ASSLGGIYGYT
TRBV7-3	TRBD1	ASSALSGGGANVLT
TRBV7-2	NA	ASSPSGDRGYT
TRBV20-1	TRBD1	SATVRGQAPYTQY
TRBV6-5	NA	ASSPLVAGETQY
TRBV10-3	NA	AIRGLADYNEKLF
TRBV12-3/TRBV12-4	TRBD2	ASSSAGLASYNEQF
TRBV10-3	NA	AISQTTGIRTNEKLF
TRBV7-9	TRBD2	ASSLSSGRIPYEQY
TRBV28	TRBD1	ASSLGDRGRTGANVLT
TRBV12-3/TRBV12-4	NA	ASSLGGRGASEAF
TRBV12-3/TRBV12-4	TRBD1	VSSRRDREANEQF
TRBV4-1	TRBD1	ASSRGRQGMDGYT
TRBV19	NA	ASSHTRQANYGYT
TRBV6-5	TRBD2	ASSYRTSGSSYNEQF
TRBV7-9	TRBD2	ASSLAVSGGTGTQY
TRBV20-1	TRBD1	SASRDRGRIDTQY
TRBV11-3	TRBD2	ASSPGTSAYNEQF
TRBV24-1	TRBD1	ATSPGQGSTDTQY
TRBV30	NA	AWSLQNYEQY
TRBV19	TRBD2	ASSRLAGGYEQY
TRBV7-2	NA	ASSSPRTQETQY
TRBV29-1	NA	SVRDSNQPQH
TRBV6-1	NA	ASSVEQGRSPLH
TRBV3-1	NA	ASAKDVDTEAF
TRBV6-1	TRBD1	AVRIPQLQGAGGKLF
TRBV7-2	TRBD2	ASSSQYLLAGGRPQYTDTQY
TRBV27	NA	ASSNRAEETQY
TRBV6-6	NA	ASSYPGGSGNTIY
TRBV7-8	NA	ASSLHRQGMDSGANVLT
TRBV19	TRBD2	ASSISGGYGELF
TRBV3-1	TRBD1	ASSATGTGGSPLH
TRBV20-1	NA	SARDPLFPARGVVYEQY
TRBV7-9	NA	ASCGVTGGYP